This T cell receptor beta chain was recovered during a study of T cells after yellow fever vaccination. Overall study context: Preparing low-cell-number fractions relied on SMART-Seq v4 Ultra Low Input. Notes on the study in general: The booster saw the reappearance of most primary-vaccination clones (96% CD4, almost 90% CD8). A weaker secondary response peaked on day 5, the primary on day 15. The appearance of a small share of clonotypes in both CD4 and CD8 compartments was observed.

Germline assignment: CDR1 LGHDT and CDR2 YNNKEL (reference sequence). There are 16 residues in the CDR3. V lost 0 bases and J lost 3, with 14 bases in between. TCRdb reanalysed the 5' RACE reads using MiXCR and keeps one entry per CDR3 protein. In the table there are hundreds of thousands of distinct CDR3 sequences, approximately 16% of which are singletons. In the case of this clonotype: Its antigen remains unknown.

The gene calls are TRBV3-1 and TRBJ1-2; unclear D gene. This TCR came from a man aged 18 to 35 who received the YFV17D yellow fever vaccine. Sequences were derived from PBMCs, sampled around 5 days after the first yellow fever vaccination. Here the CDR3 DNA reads TGTGCCAGCAGCCAAGATTGGGCGGAAGGGTACTATGGCTACACCTTC. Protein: CASSQDWAEGYYGYTF.